This is a list of T cell receptor beta chains from one sample in a study of blood T cell repertoires in COVID-19. Libraries were prepared by immunoSEQ multiplex PCR; TCRdb keeps only in-frame clonotypes and omits some of them. The sample includes 170,000 or so clones, around 83% seen only once; the top ten take roughly 7%. What was sequenced was peripheral blood. The receptors stem from a man in his fifties or sixties with active or convalescent COVID-19. Both conserved end residues are part of each CDR3. A D gene is named only where the DNA matches it firmly. Clone size, where shown, is once, few, many, or a class for clones that have expanded.

TRBJ1-5	14	few	TRBD1	TRBV2	TGTGCCAGCAGTTCCGGGACAGGGGGTCAGCCCCAGCATTTT	CASSSGTGGQPQHF
TRBJ2-1	20	-	TRBD2	TRBV5-1	TGCGCCAGCAGCTTGGGGTTTAGCGGGAGGGCCCCCGATTACAACAATGAGCAGTTCTTC	CASSLGFSGRAPDYNNEQFF
TRBJ1-5	15	-	TRBD1	TRBV7-2	TGTGCCAGCAGCTTAGATGGACAGGGCAATCAGCCCCAGCATTTT	CASSLDGQGNQPQHF
TRBJ1-6	12	few	-	TRBV12-3/TRBV12-4	TGTGCCAGCAGCAGTAATAATTCACCCCTCCACTTT	CASSSNNSPLHF
TRBJ2-5	18	-	TRBD2	TRBV5-4	TGTGCCAGCAGCTTTCCGACTAGCGGGGGTTCCCTAGGGGAGACCCAGTACTTC	CASSFPTSGGSLGETQYF
TRBJ2-2	18	-	-	TRBV4-2	TGTGCCAGCAGCCAAGAAGCGTGGGGGGGGCCATCCACCGGGGAGCTGTTTTTT	CASSQEAWGGPSTGELFF
TRBJ1-2	14	once	-	TRBV10-2	TGCGCCAGCAGTGTTTCATCTCGGGGGTATGACTACACCTTC	CASSVSSRGYDYTF
TRBJ2-3	16	-	TRBD1	TRBV7-9	TGTGCCAGCAGCTCATGGACAGGGCCTAGCACAGATACGCAGTATTTT	CASSSWTGPSTDTQYF
TRBJ1-3	21	-	TRBD1	TRBV4-2	TGTGCCAGCAGCCAAGATCTCGGTGTTGTAACAGGGGAAGTTTCGGGAAACACCATATATTTT	CASSQDLGVVTGEVSGNTIYF
TRBJ1-6	16	-	TRBD1	TRBV28	TGTGCCAGCAGTTTATTCACCGGGACAGTGAATTCACCCCTCCACTTT	CASSLFTGTVNSPLHF
TRBJ2-3	15	-	TRBD1	TRBV19	TGTGCCAGTAGTGCCGGGACAGGGGGCGCATATACGCAGTATTTT	CASSAGTGGAYTQYF
TRBJ2-2	15	-	-	TRBV6-1	TGTGCCAGCAGTGAAGGACAGCTGAACACCGGGGAGCTGTTTTTT	CASSEGQLNTGELFF
TRBJ2-3	14	-	-	TRBV5-6	TGTGCCAGCAGATTGCCCGGGAGCACAGATACGCAGTATTTT	CASRLPGSTDTQYF
TRBJ2-5	16	-	-	TRBV25-1	TGTGCCAGCAGTCCCCCCGGGACAAAGTACCAAGAGACCCAGTACTTC	CASSPPGTKYQETQYF
TRBJ1-4	13	once	-	TRBV13	TGTGCCAGCAGCCCACGACATCGGGAAAAACTGTTTTTT	CASSPRHREKLFF
TRBJ2-1	14	-	TRBD1	TRBV20-1	TGCAGTGCTAGTCTCAGGGGGCGTAGTAATGAGCAGTTCTTC	CSASLRGRSNEQFF
TRBJ2-1	16	-	TRBD2	TRBV4-2	TGTGCCAGCAGCCAAGTGCCGGGAGGCTCCTACAATGAGCAGTTCTTC	CASSQVPGGSYNEQFF
TRBJ2-3	15	once	-	TRBV5-1	TGCGCCAGCAGCTTGGGGGGACACAGCACAGATACGCAGTATTTT	CASSLGGHSTDTQYF
TRBJ2-3	15	-	TRBD1	TRBV2	TGTGCCAGCAGGGCAGGGGGCGTTCACACAGATACGCAGTATTTT	CASRAGGVHTDTQYF
TRBJ1-2	15	-	-	TRBV6-6	TGTGCCAGCAGTTACTCCCAATCCACGGGCTATGGCTACACCTTC	CASSYSQSTGYGYTF
TRBJ1-6	17	-	-	TRBV7-9	TGTGCCAGCAGCTTTCGCGGGGGGAGCTCCTATAATTCACCCCTCCACTTT	CASSFRGGSSYNSPLHF
TRBJ2-7	16	few	TRBD1	TRBV5-1	TGCGCCAGCAGCTTGGAAGGGACAGGGGGTACCTACGAGCAGTACTTC	CASSLEGTGGTYEQYF
TRBJ2-5	11	once	-	TRBV20-1	TGCAGTGCGACAGTCCAAGAGACCCAGTACTTC	CSATVQETQYF
TRBJ2-7	15	-	TRBD2	TRBV7-3	TGTGCCAGCAGCATCACTAGCGGGGGGCTCGTGGAGCAGTACTTC	CASSITSGGLVEQYF
TRBJ2-7	13	-	TRBD2	TRBV29-1	TGCAGCGTTGGAGACGGGGGGGGCTACGAGCAGTACTTC	CSVGDGGGYEQYF
TRBJ1-2	14	-	TRBD1	TRBV5-5	TGTGCCAGCACCGCCGGACAGGGAAGATATGGCTACACCTTC	CASTAGQGRYGYTF
TRBJ1-1	14	-	TRBD1	TRBV9	TGTGCCAGCAGCAACCCGGGACAGGGACTTGAAGCTTTCTTT	CASSNPGQGLEAFF
TRBJ2-3	15	-	-	TRBV18	TGTGCCAGCTCACCTTTCGGACTGGTCACAGATACGCAGTATTTT	CASSPFGLVTDTQYF
TRBJ2-7	15	few	-	TRBV5-4	TGTGCCAGCAGCTTGGAGATATCGAGCTCCTACGAGCAGTACTTC	CASSLEISSSYEQYF
TRBJ2-7	14	-	-	TRBV21-1	TGTGCCAGCAGCAACCTGACAGGGGCGGACGAGCAGTACTTC	CASSNLTGADEQYF
TRBJ1-5	13	-	-	TRBV19	TGTGCCAGTAGTACACAGGGTGGCCAGCCCCAGCATTTT	CASSTQGGQPQHF
TRBJ1-2	15	-	-	TRBV5-1	TGCGCCAGCAGCTTGTCGGCAGGTGAAAGCTATGGCTACACCTTC	CASSLSAGESYGYTF
TRBJ1-6	15	-	TRBD1	TRBV6-2/TRBV6-3	TGTGCCAGCAGCAAAGGGGGCGCGTATAATTCACCCCTCCACTTT	CASSKGGAYNSPLHF
TRBJ2-7	13	-	-	TRBV6-5	TGTGCCGCCGGGGAGACAGGTGTCTACGAGCAGTACTTC	CAAGETGVYEQYF
TRBJ1-2	16	-	TRBD1	TRBV4-3	TGCGCCAGCAGCCAAGCGCACGACAGGGTGGGCTATGGCTACACCTTC	CASSQAHDRVGYGYTF
TRBJ2-1	15	once	-	TRBV4-2	TGTGCCAGCAGCCAAGAAAGCTTCTCCTACAATGAGCAGTTCTTC	CASSQESFSYNEQFF
TRBJ2-1	16	-	-	TRBV18	TGTGCCAGCTCACCTCTTGATCCACAGACCGGCAATGAGCAGTTCTTC	CASSPLDPQTGNEQFF
TRBJ1-2	13	-	TRBD1	TRBV19	TGTGCCAGTAGTCCCCCCGGACAGGGGGGCTACACCTTC	CASSPPGQGGYTF
TRBJ2-1	15	-	TRBD2	TRBV10-3	TGTGCCATCAGTATGGGACTAGCGGGAGGAAATGAGCAGTTCTTC	CAISMGLAGGNEQFF
TRBJ2-4	15	-	TRBD2	TRBV6-2/TRBV6-3	TGTGCCAGCACCCCGCGGGGGGGGAAGCGGGACATTCAGTACTTC	CASTPRGGKRDIQYF
TRBJ1-1	15	-	-	TRBV19	TGTGCCAGTAGTATTATGATGTCGACAGTGAATGAAGCTTTCTTT	CASSIMMSTVNEAFF
TRBJ2-1	12	-	TRBD1	TRBV2	TGTGCCAGCAACAGGCAGGGGGCGCGGCAGTTCTTC	CASNRQGARQFF
TRBJ1-1	13	-	-	TRBV5-1	TGCGCCAGCAGCTTAGGAGGGAACACTGAAGCTTTCTTT	CASSLGGNTEAFF
TRBJ1-5	13	-	-	TRBV27	TGTGCCAGCAGTTGGAGGGTCAATCAGCCCCAGCATTTT	CASSWRVNQPQHF
TRBJ2-1	13	few	TRBD2	TRBV2	TGTGCCAGCCAGGGACTAGCGGGAAATGAGCAGTTCTTC	CASQGLAGNEQFF
TRBJ1-6	15	-	TRBD1	TRBV9	TGTGCCAGCAGCGAGAGGGACAGGGGGACCTCACCCCTCCACTTT	CASSERDRGTSPLHF
TRBJ2-3	16	-	TRBD1	TRBV24-1	TGTGCCACCAGTGATTTGGGGACAGGGGCATCAGATACGCAGTATTTT	CATSDLGTGASDTQYF
TRBJ2-5	16	-	TRBD1	TRBV4-3	TGCGCCAGCAGCCCCCGGGACAGGGGGCGCGGAGAGACCCAGTACTTC	CASSPRDRGRGETQYF
TRBJ2-1	17	once	TRBD2	TRBV10-3	TGTGCCATCAGACCGGGACTAGGGCCAGGCTCCTACAATGAGCAGTTCTTC	CAIRPGLGPGSYNEQFF
TRBJ2-1	16	once	TRBD2	TRBV7-3	TGTGCCAGCAGCTTGACTAGCGGGCGGGCTGGGAATGAGCAGTTCTTC	CASSLTSGRAGNEQFF
TRBJ2-3	13	-	TRBD1	TRBV12-3/TRBV12-4	TGTGCCAGCAGCCCGACAGGGGCAGATACGCAGTATTTT	CASSPTGADTQYF
TRBJ1-2	16	once	TRBD1	TRBV3-1/TRBV3-2	TGTGCCAGCAGCCAGGCGGACAGGCTGGGCGAGTCTGGCTACACCTTC	CASSQADRLGESGYTF
TRBJ1-2	11	few	-	TRBV12-3/TRBV12-4	TGTGCCAGCAGGCTTAGGGGGGGCTACACCTTC	CASRLRGGYTF
TRBJ1-1	15	-	-	TRBV23-1	TGCGCCAGCAGTCAATCGTTTGACAGGAACACTGAAGCTTTCTTT	CASSQSFDRNTEAFF
TRBJ1-6	19	few	-	TRBV3-1/TRBV3-2	TGTGCCAGCAGCCAATATGGTCAGGGGTGTTCCCCTTCGGATTCACCCCTCCACTTT	CASSQYGQGCSPSDSPLHF
TRBJ2-1	14	once	TRBD2	TRBV19	TGTGCCAGTAGTATGATCGGACTAGCTTCTGAGCAGTTCTTC	CASSMIGLASEQFF